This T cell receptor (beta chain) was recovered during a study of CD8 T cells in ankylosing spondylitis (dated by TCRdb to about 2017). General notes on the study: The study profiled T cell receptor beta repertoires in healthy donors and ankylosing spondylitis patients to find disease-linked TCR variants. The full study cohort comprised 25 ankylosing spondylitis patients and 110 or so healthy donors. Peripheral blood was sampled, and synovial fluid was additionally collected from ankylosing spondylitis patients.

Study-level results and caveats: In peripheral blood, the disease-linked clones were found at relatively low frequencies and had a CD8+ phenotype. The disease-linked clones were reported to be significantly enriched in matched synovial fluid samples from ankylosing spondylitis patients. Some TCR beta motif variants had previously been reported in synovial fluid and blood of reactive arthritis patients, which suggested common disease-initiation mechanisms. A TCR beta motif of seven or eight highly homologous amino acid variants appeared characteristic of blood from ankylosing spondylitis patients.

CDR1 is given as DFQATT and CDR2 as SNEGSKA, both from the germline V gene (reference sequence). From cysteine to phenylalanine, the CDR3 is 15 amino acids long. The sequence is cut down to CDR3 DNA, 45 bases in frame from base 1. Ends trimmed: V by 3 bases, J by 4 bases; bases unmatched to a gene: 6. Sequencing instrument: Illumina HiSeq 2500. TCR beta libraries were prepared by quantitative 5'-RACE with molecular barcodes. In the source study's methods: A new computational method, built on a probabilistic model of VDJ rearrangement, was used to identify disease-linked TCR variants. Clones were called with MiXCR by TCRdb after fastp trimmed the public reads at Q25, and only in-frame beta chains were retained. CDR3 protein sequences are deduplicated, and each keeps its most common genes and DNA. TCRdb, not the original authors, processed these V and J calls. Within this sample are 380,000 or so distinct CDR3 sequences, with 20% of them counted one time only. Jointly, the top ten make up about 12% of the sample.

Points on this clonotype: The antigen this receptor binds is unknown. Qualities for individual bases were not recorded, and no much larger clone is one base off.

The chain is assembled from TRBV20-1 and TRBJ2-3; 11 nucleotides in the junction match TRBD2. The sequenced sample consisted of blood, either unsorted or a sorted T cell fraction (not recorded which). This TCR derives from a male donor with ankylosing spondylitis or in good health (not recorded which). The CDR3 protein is CSASDLAGGSDTQYF. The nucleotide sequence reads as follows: TGCAGTGCTAGCGACCTAGCGGGGGGATCAGATACGCAGTATTTT.